Sequencing of this T cell receptor (beta chain) was carried out in a study of control samples from healthy donors and cancer patients. Germline V CDR1 and CDR2: MRHNA, SNTAGT. V was trimmed by 3 bases and J by 5 bases, leaving 8 bases between them. This CDR3 has 13 amino acids. Clones were sequenced by immunoSEQ multiplex PCR, and TCRdb holds only the in-frame ones, with some missing. This table has about 86,000 clones, approximately 95% appearing once. The TCR originated in a woman in her twenties or thirties in good health. What was sequenced was blood. The chain couples TRBV6-4 to TRBJ2-1; no clear D. CDR3 nucleotides: TGTGCCAGCAGTGAAGACCATAACAATGAGCAGTTCTTC. Translated, it gives CASSEDHNNEQFF.